The 17 T cell receptor beta chains given below trace back to one sample, sequenced in a study of vaccination and CD4 T cells after COVID-19. No antigen has been identified for these receptors. An Oncomine TCR Beta short-read assay was used to sequence the DNA from cultured CD4+ T cells. One entry per CDR3 protein, called by TCRdb with MiXCR from the PCR reads. The profile shows about 5,700 distinct CDR3 sequences, roughly a quarter of them singletons. Treatment in this sample: approximately nine-day PBMC culture with coronavirus spike peptide pools or control peptides (ViraFEST assay). Prior to the COVID-19 pandemic (2011-2018), the unexposed donor's CD4+ T cells were collected. Material: CD4+ T cells from blood, cultured in vitro. The source of these receptors is a human donor in good health.

By frequency in the sample, this clonotype is medium-sized (0.01 to 0.1%). The chain combines TRBV15 with TRBJ2-5; D is undetermined. Between the trimmed V and J ends, which lost 0 bases and 4 bases, there was a span of 12 bases. The CDR3 totals 15 residues. In germline, CDR1 is LNHNV, CDR2 YYDKDF (reference sequence). This chain's CDR3 is CATSRDRAPSETQYF. CDR3 sequence (DNA): TGTGCCACCAGCAGAGATCGGGCCCCCTCAGAGACCCAGTACTTC. Complete variable domain (other parts from reference TRBV15 and TRBJ2-5): DAMVIQNPRYQVTQFGKPVTLSCSQTLNHNVMYWYQQKSSQAPKLLFHYYDKDFNNEADTPDNFQSRRPNTSFCFLDIRSPGLGDTAMYLCATSRDRAPSETQYFGPGTRLLVL.

This chain links TRBV9 with TRBJ2-4; D remains unclear. V gave up 0 bases and J gave up 8 bases, with 9 bases separating them. Germline V gives CDR1 SGDLS, CDR2 YYNGEE. This CDR3 region has 13 residues. CDR3 nucleotide sequence: TGTGCCAGCAGCGTAGGGAGCGAAGACATTCAGTACTTC. Translated, it gives CASSVGSEDIQYF. The whole variable domain, filled in from reference TRBV9 and TRBJ2-4, reads DSGVTQTPKHLITATGQRVTLRCSPRSGDLSVYWYQQSLDQGLQFLIQYYNGEERAKGNILERFSAQQFPDLHSELNLSSLELGDSALYFCASSVGSEDIQYFGAGTRLSVL.

CDR3 loop: CASSLQTGGKAFF. CDR3 nucleotide sequence: TGTGCCAGCAGCCTACAGACAGGGGGCAAAGCTTTCTTT. The V call is TRBV9, the J call TRBJ1-1; TRBD1 agrees at 10 bases. With 4 bases clipped from V and 9 bases from J, the junction kept 6 bases outside the gene matches. The CDR3 spans 13 residues. Germline CDR1 SGDLS, CDR2 YYNGEE.

This clonotype was seen a handful of times. The rearrangement links TRBV6-5 to TRBJ2-7; 9 bases align to TRBD1. Trimming took 4 bases from V and 5 from J; bases not matched to a gene: 9. The CDR3 loop spans 15 amino acids. The V gene's germline CDR1 is MNHEY and CDR2 SVGAGI. CDR3 coding DNA: TGTGCCAGCAGTTCTCCGGGACAGGGCGCCCACGAGCAGTACTTC. It specifies CASSSPGQGAHEQYF.

The chain employs TRBV20-1 and TRBJ1-1, with 7 bases fitting TRBD1. Germline lookup yields CDR1 DFQATT and CDR2 SNEGSKA (reference sequence). J lost 0 bases, V lost 5 bases, and 9 bases had no gene match. This CDR3 has 15 amino acids. The CDR3 is CSALLGGQLNTEAFF. In DNA, the CDR3 is TGCAGTGCTCTCTTGGGGGGACAGTTGAACACTGAAGCTTTCTTT.

The chain uses TRBV18 and TRBJ1-2; D is uncertain. Germline values: CDR1 KGHSH, CDR2 LQKENI. The CDR3 spans 13 residues. V lost 2 bases and J lost 4, with 8 bases in between. The CDR3 here is CASSPAEPYGYTF. The CDR3 nucleotides are TGTGCCAGCTCACCAGCCGAACCCTATGGCTACACCTTC.

The J gene is TRBJ1-6, the V gene TRBV2; D not certain. The germline V and J ends were trimmed by 8 bases and 0 bases, with 5 bases remaining between them. In germline, CDR1 is SNHLY, CDR2 FYNNEI. This CDR3 has 13 residues. CDR3 sequence reads: CASQVSYNSPLHF. The CDR3 DNA reads as TGTGCCAGCCAGGTCTCCTATAATTCACCCCTCCACTTT. Together with reference TRBV2 and TRBJ1-6, the CDR3 gives the full variable domain: EPEVTQTPSHQVTQMGQEVILRCVPISNHLYFYWYRQILGQKVEFLVSFYNNEISEKSEIFDDQFSVERPDGSNFTLKIRSTKLEDSAMYFCASQVSYNSPLHFGNGTRLTVT.

This clonotype is judged large (0.1 to 1%). The chain is built from TRBV20-1 and TRBJ2-3; 8 bases are shared with TRBD2. CDR1 is DFQATT and CDR2 is SNEGSKA in the germline V gene (reference sequence). The CDR3 runs to 15 residues. The trim removed 2 bases at V and 5 bases at J, leaving 9 bases unmatched. CDR3 amino acids: CSARMAGGGGDTQYF. CDR3 DNA: TGCAGTGCTAGAATGGCGGGGGGCGGGGGAGATACGCAGTATTTT.

This clonotype counts as medium-sized. The CDR3 reads CASKVTASTEAFF. The CDR3 nucleotides are TGTGCCAGCAAGGTAACGGCGTCCACTGAAGCTTTCTTT. The V gene is TRBV6-1, the J gene TRBJ1-1; D gene unclear. V gave up 7 bases and J gave up 4 bases, with 13 bases separating them. The CDR3 runs 13 residues. Per germline, CDR1 MNHNS and CDR2 SASEGT.

J is TRBJ1-1 and V is TRBV5-1, with D possibly TRBD1 on 5 matching bases. Germline assignment: CDR1 SGHRS and CDR2 YFSETQ. The CDR3 extends over 11 amino acids. The ends were cut back, 5 bases at V and 5 bases at J, with 7 bases in the middle. The CDR3 spells CASRGRTEAFF. The CDR3, as DNA: TGCGCCAGCAGGGGGCGGACTGAAGCTTTCTTT.

This CDR3 is CAWTSFSSPLHF. The DNA for the CDR3 is TGTGCCTGGACTAGTTTCAGTTCACCCCTCCACTTT. The V and J genes are TRBV30 and TRBJ1-6; D remains ambiguous. Germline V gives CDR1 GTSNPN, CDR2 SVGIG (reference sequence). Trimming took 4 bases from V and 9 from J, leaving 10 bases between them. This CDR3 comprises 12 residues.

The chain links TRBV20-1 to TRBJ2-1; TRBD2 agrees at 10 bases. V trimming: 2 bases; J trimming: 5 bases; junction bases outside the gene matches: 0. Germline assignment: CDR1 DFQATT and CDR2 SNEGSKA (reference sequence). This CDR3 is built from 13 residues. The CDR3 spells CSARLAGDNEQFF. DNA for the CDR3: TGCAGTGCTAGACTAGCGGGGGACAATGAGCAGTTCTTC.

The chain couples TRBV7-8 to TRBJ2-7; TRBD1 might be the D (6 bases). With 5 bases removed from V and 4 bases from J, the gap between germline ends came to 15 bases. The CDR3 has 14 residues. Germline assignment: CDR1 SGHVS and CDR2 FQNEAQ. Here the CDR3 DNA reads TGTGCCAGCAGCGAAAGACAGGATAATTACGAGCAGTACTTC. Translating it yields CASSERQDNYEQYF.

This chain links TRBV20-1 with TRBJ1-1; no clear D gene. Deletions cut 3 bases from V and 0 bases from J, with 14 bases between. Germline CDR1 is DFQATT and CDR2 is SNEGSKA (reference sequence). The CDR3 has 15 amino acids. The CDR3 loop is CSASEGSPLNTEAFF. CDR3 bases: TGCAGTGCTAGTGAGGGCAGTCCCCTGAACACTGAAGCTTTCTTT.

The chain is built from TRBV7-7 and TRBJ1-3; D is unresolved. CDR1 and CDR2 (germline): SSHAT, FNYEAQ (reference sequence). Trimming left V 4 bases short and J 0 bases short, with 4 bases between. The CDR3 totals 13 residues. CDR3 bases: TGTGCCAGCAGCTCTGACTCTGGAAACACCATATATTTT. Amino acids: CASSSDSGNTIYF.

This clonotype came up a few times. The rearrangement uses TRBV9 and TRBJ1-1; D ambiguous. The V end lost 0 bases, the J end lost 3 bases, and 6 bases lay between the germline ends. Germline-derived CDR1 and CDR2 are SGDLS and YYNGEE. The CDR3 sequence is 13 residues long. The CDR3 here is CASSVAPDTEAFF. The DNA for the CDR3 is TGTGCCAGCAGCGTAGCTCCGGACACTGAAGCTTTCTTT.

This clonotype is medium-sized (0.01 to 0.1%). This chain connects TRBV6-5 to TRBJ1-5; D not resolved. Germline CDR1 reads MNHEY; CDR2 reads SVGAGI. The CDR3 consists of 10 residues. V was shortened by 2 bases and J by 7 bases, with 0 bases between the two germline ends. This chain's CDR3 is CASSYQPQHF. The CDR3 DNA sequence: TGTGCCAGCAGTTACCAGCCCCAGCATTTT.